A single sample is the source of the 14 T cell receptor beta chains below, sequenced in a study of blood T cell repertoires in COVID-19. Only in-frame clones appear in the TCRdb table, and some are missing; sequencing was by immunoSEQ multiplex PCR. The data contain approximately 300,000 clones, 85% of them singletons. The specimen sequenced was PBMCs or T cells enriched from blood (not recorded which). Source of these receptors: a woman aged 30 to 39 who had been exposed to COVID-19.

The sample holds one count of this clone. The V and J genes are TRBV19 and TRBJ2-2; D remains unclear. The V gene lost 1 base and the J gene lost 8 bases, with 11 bases spanning the gap. This CDR3 comprises 14 residues. The germline gives CDR1 LNHDA, CDR2 SQIVND (reference sequence). As DNA, the CDR3 is TGTGCCAGTAGTATAGTTTTTGTAGAGGGGGAGCTGTTTTTT. Its translation is CASSIVFVEGELFF.

The gene calls are TRBV3-1 (or the pseudogene TRBV3-2) and TRBJ2-7; 7 bases are a match to TRBD1. Germline V gives CDR1 LGHDT, CDR2 YNNKEL (reference sequence). V shed 4 bases, J shed 6 bases, and the junction held 3 bases outside the gene matches. This CDR3 is 12 amino acids long. The CDR3 sequence is CASSPGTVEQYF. The CDR3, as DNA: TGTGCCAGCAGCCCGGGGACAGTCGAGCAGTACTTC.

The chain combines TRBV11-3 with TRBJ2-1; a possible D gene is TRBD1 (6 bases). The CDR3 length is 14 residues. Trimming took 1 base from V and 5 from J, leaving 9 bases between them. CDR1 is SGHNT and CDR2 is YENEEA in the germline V gene. Here the CDR3 reads CASSLAGGHNEQFF. The CDR3 coding sequence is TGTGCCAGCAGCTTAGCTGGGGGCCACAATGAGCAGTTCTTC.

In this sample, this clone turned up a few times. The chain is built from TRBV7-9 and TRBJ1-6; no firm D call. The CDR3 loop spans 15 amino acids. Germline values: CDR1 SEHNR, CDR2 FQNEAQ (reference sequence). Trimming took off 5 bases at V and 10 bases at J, with 18 bases between the two ends. CDR3 residues: CASSPDSGYGSPLHF. CDR3 DNA: TGTGCCAGCAGCCCCGATTCGGGGTATGGCTCACCCCTCCACTTT.

This clone appeared a single time. J is TRBJ2-1 and V is TRBV19, with 13 nucleotides matching TRBD2. This CDR3 has 16 amino acids. The germline CDR1 and CDR2 sequences are LNHDA and SQIVND (reference sequence). Losses at the gene ends were 7 bases for V and 9 bases for J; bases not matched to a gene: 12. The DNA for the CDR3 is TGTGCCAGTAACCATAAAGGGACTAGCGGGATAGGTGAGCAGTTCTTC. Translating gives CASNHKGTSGIGEQFF.

The CDR3 here is CASSLRLAGDTDTQYF. The DNA for the CDR3 is TGTGCCAGCAGCTTAAGGCTAGCGGGAGACACAGATACGCAGTATTTT. The chain recombines TRBV7-3 with TRBJ2-3; 10 bases fit TRBD2. V lost 1 base to trimming and J lost 2 bases; unmatched junction nucleotides: 3. The CDR3 consists of 16 residues. In germline, CDR1 is SGHTA, CDR2 FQGTGA. Combining the CDR3 with reference TRBV7-3 and TRBJ2-3 gives the whole variable domain GAGVSQTPSNKVTEKGKYVELRCDPISGHTALYWYRQSLGQGPEFLIYFQGTGAADDSGLPNDRFFAVRPEGSVSTLKIQRTERGDSAVYLCASSLRLAGDTDTQYFGPGTRLTVL.

The V call is TRBV7-3, the J call TRBJ2-2, with 14 bases identical to TRBD2. CDR1 and CDR2 (germline): SGHTA, FQGTGA. The CDR3 spans 17 residues. V gave up 3 bases and J gave up 5 bases; unmatched junction bases: 5. This CDR3 reads CASSFTGTSGRTGELFF. As DNA, the CDR3 is TGTGCCAGCAGCTTCACCGGGACTAGCGGGAGAACCGGGGAGCTGTTTTTT.

The chain has TRBV28 and TRBJ2-3, with 11 bases fitting TRBD2. Germline V gene lookup returns CDR1 MDHEN and CDR2 SYDVKM. The junction had 12 bases not matched to a gene; V was cut back by 4 bases and J by 3 bases. The CDR3 loop spans 18 amino acids. The CDR3 spells CASSSTSGGSGWTDTQYF. For the CDR3, the DNA is TGTGCCAGCAGTTCCACTAGCGGGGGCTCAGGTTGGACAGATACGCAGTATTTT.

V gene TRBV2 combines with J gene TRBJ2-1; 8 bases match TRBD2. The CDR3 extends over 11 amino acids. The J segment lost 12 bases and the V segment lost 6 bases, leaving 4 bases of the junction unmatched. Germline CDR1 reads SNHLY; CDR2 reads FYNNEI. The CDR3 loop is CASRESGRQFF. The CDR3, as DNA: TGTGCCAGCAGGGAAAGCGGGAGGCAGTTCTTC.

This chain uses TRBV5-1 with TRBJ1-5, with a possible D match to TRBD1 (6 bases). V lost 0 bases to trimming and J lost 5 bases, with 12 bases between them. CDR1 is SGHRS and CDR2 is YFSETQ in the germline V gene. The CDR3 consists of 15 residues. CDR3 amino acids: CASSLGGGADQPQHF. CDR3 coding DNA: TGCGCCAGCAGCTTGGGGGGGGGCGCGGATCAGCCCCAGCATTTT. Full variable domain (remainder filled in from reference TRBV5-1 and TRBJ1-5): KAGVTQTPRYLIKTRGQQVTLSCSPISGHRSVSWYQQTPGQGLQFLFEYFSETQRNKGNFPGRFSGRQFSNSRSEMNVSTLELGDSALYLCASSLGGGADQPQHFGDGTRLSIL.

This sequence joins TRBV23-1 and TRBJ2-1; 14 bases match TRBD2. TRBV23-1 is an open reading frame, and its role is uncertain. Trimming cost V 3 bases and J 5 bases; bases outside gene matches: 12. This CDR3 has 19 amino acids. DNA of the CDR3: TGCGCCAGCAGTCATCCTCCGGGACTAGCGGGAGCGAGGCACAATGAGCAGTTCTTC. As protein: CASSHPPGLAGARHNEQFF.

The rearrangement uses TRBV3-1 (or the pseudogene TRBV3-2) and TRBJ1-4; TRBD1 aligns across 8 bases. The length of the CDR3 is 15 residues. V dropped 1 base and J dropped 8; count of bases not matched to a gene: 6. Germline V gene sequence: CDR1 LGHDT, CDR2 YNNKEL (reference sequence). The CDR3 here is CASSQAPGGREKLFF. As DNA, the CDR3 is TGTGCCAGCAGCCAAGCCCCAGGGGGCAGAGAAAAACTGTTTTTT.

The chain links TRBV7-8 to TRBJ2-7; no clear D. Germline V gene data show CDR1 as SGHVS and CDR2 as FQNEAQ. This CDR3 has 14 amino acids. V gave up 1 base and J gave up 0 bases, with 7 bases separating them. In DNA form, the CDR3 reads TGTGCCAGCAGCTTAGGAGACACCTCCTACGAGCAGTACTTC. Translating gives CASSLGDTSYEQYF.

This clone turned up a few times. J is TRBJ1-2 and V is TRBV19; D remains ambiguous. V lost 5 bases to trimming and J lost 5 bases, with 12 bases between them. The CDR3 totals 13 residues. Germline V gene sequence: CDR1 LNHDA, CDR2 SQIVND (reference sequence). CDR3 region: CASSPQSLYGYTF. The DNA for the CDR3 is TGTGCCAGTAGTCCCCAGTCGCTTTATGGCTACACCTTC.